The rows below give T cell receptor beta chains drawn from one sample of a study of CD8+ T cells in alopecia areata. The assay was immunoSEQ multiplex PCR, and TCRdb's table has in-frame clones only and misses some. The sample holds 60,000 to 90,000 clones, approximately 72% seen once. The specimen was CD8+ T cells sorted from blood, collected at week 24, from a patient treated with tofacitinib. These TCRs come from a human donor with alopecia areata. CDR3s include the opening cysteine and the closing phenylalanine or tryptophan.

TRBV4-1	TRBJ1-5	CASSQVEVRGKGNQPQHF
TRBV2	TRBJ2-7	CASSEFSGRGTNYEQYF
TRBV7-9	TRBJ2-7	CASSRQGDEQYF
TRBV4-1	TRBJ1-2	CASSQDPSGDYGYTF
TRBV10-3	TRBJ1-5	CAIRQDSGHQPQHF
TRBV7-3	TRBJ1-1	CASSSSAVGTEAFF
TRBV7-6	TRBJ2-5	CASSLGRTIGEETQYF
TRBV7-2	TRBJ2-5	CASSLGEQETQYF
TRBV7-9	TRBJ2-1	CASSFGGEQFF
TRBV2	TRBJ2-7	CASSEGGRRAYEQYF
TRBV4-1	TRBJ1-1	CASSQGSNTEAFF
TRBV2	TRBJ2-5	CASSEGPTTRGETQYF
TRBV2	TRBJ1-2	CASIAGGGLETFRGYTF
TRBV6-5	TRBJ1-1	CASSYEAGGYDTEAFF
TRBV2	TRBJ1-1	CASRRTTGTGNTEAFF
TRBV4-1	TRBJ1-1	CASSRKSNTEAFF